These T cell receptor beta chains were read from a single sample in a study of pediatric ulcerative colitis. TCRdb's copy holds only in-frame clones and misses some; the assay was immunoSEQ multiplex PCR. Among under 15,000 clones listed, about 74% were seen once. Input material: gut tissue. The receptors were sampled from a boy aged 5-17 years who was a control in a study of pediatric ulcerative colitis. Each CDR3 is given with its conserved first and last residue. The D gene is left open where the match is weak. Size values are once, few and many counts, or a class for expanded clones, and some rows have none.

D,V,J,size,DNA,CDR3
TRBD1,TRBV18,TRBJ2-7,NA,TGTGCCAGCTCACGGCAGGGGGCCTACGAGCAGTACTTC,CASSRQGAYEQYF
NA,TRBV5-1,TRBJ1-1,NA,TGCGCCAGCAGCTTTATGGCGGAAAGAGACACTGAAGCTTTCTTT,CASSFMAERDTEAFF
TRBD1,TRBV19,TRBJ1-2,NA,TGTGCCAGTAGTAACCCGACAGGGTACTATGGCTACACCTTC,CASSNPTGYYGYTF
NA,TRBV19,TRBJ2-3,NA,TGTGCCAGTAGGGAAACCCCTAGCACAGATACGCAGTATTTT,CASRETPSTDTQYF
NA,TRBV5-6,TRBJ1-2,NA,TGTGCCAGCATATTCCGGGGAACCTCTAACTATGGCTACACCTTC,CASIFRGTSNYGYTF
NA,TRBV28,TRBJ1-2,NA,TGTGCCAGCAGTTTCGACAGTTCTAACTATGGCTACACCTTC,CASSFDSSNYGYTF
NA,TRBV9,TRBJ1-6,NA,TGTGCCAGCAGCGTAGTTGAGAATTCACCCCTCCACTTT,CASSVVENSPLHF
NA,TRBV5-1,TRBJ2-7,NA,TGCGCCAGCAGCTTGAGGGGAGTCTACTCCTACGAGCAGTACTTC,CASSLRGVYSYEQYF
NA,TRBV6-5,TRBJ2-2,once,TGTGCCAGCAGTTACTCAGGCGGGGAGCTGTTTTTT,CASSYSGGELFF
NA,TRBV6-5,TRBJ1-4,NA,TGTGCCAGCACCGCGGGCAGGGTGTGGAATGAAAAACTGTTTTTT,CASTAGRVWNEKLFF
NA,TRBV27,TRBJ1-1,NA,TGTGCCAGCAGGGGTTTGGACCTTCGAGGCACTGAAGCTTTCTTT,CASRGLDLRGTEAFF
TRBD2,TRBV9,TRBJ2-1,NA,TGTGCCAGCAGCGTACTAGCGGAAAACAATGAGCAGTTCTTC,CASSVLAENNEQFF
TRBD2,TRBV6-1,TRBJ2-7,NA,TGTGCCAGCAGTGAAGCTAGCGGGAGCTCCTACGAGCAGTACTTC,CASSEASGSSYEQYF
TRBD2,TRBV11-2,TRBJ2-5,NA,TGTGCCAGCAGCCGCCTAGCGGGAGGGCCCGAGACCCAGTACTTC,CASSRLAGGPETQYF
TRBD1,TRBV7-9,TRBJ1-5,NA,TGTGCCAGCAGCCCGGGACAGGGATACCAGCCCCAGCATTTT,CASSPGQGYQPQHF
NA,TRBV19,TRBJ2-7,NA,TGTGCCAGTAGTAGGGGGTTCTACTACGAGCAGTACTTC,CASSRGFYYEQYF
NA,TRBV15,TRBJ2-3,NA,TGTGCCACCAGAGTAGACACCACAGATACGCAGTATTTT,CATRVDTTDTQYF
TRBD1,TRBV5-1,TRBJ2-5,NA,TGCGCCAGCAGCTTGGGGGGCTTCCCGGGACAGCAAGAGACCCAGTACTTC,CASSLGGFPGQQETQYF
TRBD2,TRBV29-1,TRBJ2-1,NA,TGCAGCGTTGAAGGACTAGCGGGAGTAAAGTGGTCCTACAATGAGCAGTTCTTC,CSVEGLAGVKWSYNEQFF
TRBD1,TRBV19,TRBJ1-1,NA,TGTGCCAGTAGTGACAGGGGGAACACTGAAGCTTTCTTT,CASSDRGNTEAFF
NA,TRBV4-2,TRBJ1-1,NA,TGTGCCAGCAGCCAAGTTAACAATGAGAACACTGAAGCTTTCTTT,CASSQVNNENTEAFF
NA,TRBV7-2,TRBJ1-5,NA,TGTGCCAGCAGCTTAGACCCCAGATCATATAGCAATCAGCCCCAGCATTTT,CASSLDPRSYSNQPQHF
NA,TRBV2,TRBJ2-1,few,TGTGCCAGCAGTGAACAGTCAGGGGGGAATGAGCAGTTCTTC,CASSEQSGGNEQFF
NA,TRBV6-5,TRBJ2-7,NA,TGTGCCAGCAGTTCCCCCCGGGGGAGTTCTACCTACGAGCAGTACTTC,CASSSPRGSSTYEQYF
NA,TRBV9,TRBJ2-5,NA,TGTGCCAGCAGCGTAGGGGGGAGCGGAGAGACCCAGTACTTC,CASSVGGSGETQYF
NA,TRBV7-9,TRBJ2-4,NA,TGTGCCAGCAGCGCTAAACCTTGGACGGGATGGGAAATAAACATTCAGTACTTC,CASSAKPWTGWEINIQYF
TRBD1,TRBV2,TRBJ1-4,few,TGTGCCAGCAGTCTGGGACAGATTAATGAAAAACTGTTTTTT,CASSLGQINEKLFF
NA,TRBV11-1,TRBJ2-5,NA,TGTGCCAGCAGGGGGGCTAATGGGACCCAGTACTTC,CASRGANGTQYF
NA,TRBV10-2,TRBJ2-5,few,TGCGCCAGCAGTGATCTCACAGGAAAAGAGACCCAGTACTTC,CASSDLTGKETQYF
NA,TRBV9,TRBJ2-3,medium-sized,TGTGCCAGCAGCGTAGCCCCGGCTAGCACAGATACGCAGTATTTT,CASSVAPASTDTQYF
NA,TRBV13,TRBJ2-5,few,TGTGCCAGCAGCTTAGTAGGCGGGGGCCTCCAAGAGACCCAGTACTTC,CASSLVGGGLQETQYF
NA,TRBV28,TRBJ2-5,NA,TGTGCTTCGGTGGGGGCATTGATAGAGACCCAGTACTTC,CASVGALIETQYF
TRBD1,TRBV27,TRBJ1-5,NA,TGTGCCAGCAGTTTATCGAAAGGGGGCGGACAGCCCCAGCATTTT,CASSLSKGGGQPQHF
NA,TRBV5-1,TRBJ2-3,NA,TGCGCCAGCAGCCAAGGAGATACGCAGTATTTT,CASSQGDTQYF
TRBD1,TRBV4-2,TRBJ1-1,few,TGTGCCAGCAGCCAGCGGACAGGGGGGGGCACTGAAGCTTTCTTT,CASSQRTGGGTEAFF
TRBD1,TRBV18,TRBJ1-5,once,TGTGCCAGCTCACCAGACAGGGCTAGGCAGCCCCAGCATTTT,CASSPDRARQPQHF
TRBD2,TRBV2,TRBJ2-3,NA,TGTGCCAGCAGACGGGCGGGACTAGCGGGACGCCCGAATACGCAGTATTTT,CASRRAGLAGRPNTQYF
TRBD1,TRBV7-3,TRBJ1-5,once,TGTGCCAGCAGGCCCGGGACAGCCATCCCGGCGGGAGGGGAGCCCCAGCATTTT,CASRPGTAIPAGGEPQHF
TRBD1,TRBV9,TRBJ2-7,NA,TGTGCCAGCAGCGTAGGGGACAGGTCACCCTACGAGCAGTACTTC,CASSVGDRSPYEQYF
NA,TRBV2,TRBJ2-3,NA,TGTGCCAGCGAGGGGACCTCAGATACGCAGTATTTT,CASEGTSDTQYF
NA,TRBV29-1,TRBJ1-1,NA,TGCAGCGGTCGACTGAACACTGAAGCTTTCTTT,CSGRLNTEAFF
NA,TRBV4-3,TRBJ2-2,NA,TGCGCCAGCAGCCAAGGGGGGCCAGCGGGGCGGGCCGGGGAGCTGTTTTTT,CASSQGGPAGRAGELFF
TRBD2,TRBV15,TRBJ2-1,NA,TGTGCCACCAGCGTTCGACTAGCGGGCAAAACCGGTGAGCAGTTCTTC,CATSVRLAGKTGEQFF
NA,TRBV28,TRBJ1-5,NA,TGTGCCAGCAGGTATTCTGGACCGTCTCAGCCCCAGCATTTT,CASRYSGPSQPQHF
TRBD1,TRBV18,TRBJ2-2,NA,TGTGCCAGCTCACCACACCCGGGACAGGGAAACACCGGGGAGCTGTTTTTT,CASSPHPGQGNTGELFF
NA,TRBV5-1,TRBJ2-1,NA,TGCGCCAGCAGCTTGGTTCCAGGGGACTCCTACAATGAGCAGTTCTTC,CASSLVPGDSYNEQFF
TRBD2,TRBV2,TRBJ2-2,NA,TGTGCCAGCAGTGTCTCGGGACTAGCGGCTATTAGTGGGGAGCTGTTTTTT,CASSVSGLAAISGELFF
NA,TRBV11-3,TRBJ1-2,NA,TGTGCCAGCAGCTTAGACCTTAACTATGGCTACACCTTC,CASSLDLNYGYTF
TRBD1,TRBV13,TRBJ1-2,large,TGTGCCAGCAGCCCTACGGGGGGACAGGGAGATGGCTACACCTTC,CASSPTGGQGDGYTF